This TCR beta chain comes out of a study of T cell clones after liver transplantation. V was pared by 6 bases and J by 1 base, with 9 bases between. The CDR3 length is 13 residues. Per the germline V gene, CDR1 is SNHLY and CDR2 is FYNNEI. A word on this clone: Its antigen is not known.

Whole-study results and caveats: In a couple of subjects, few donor cells limited the measurable donor-reactive repertoire.

Sequencing used immunoSEQ multiplex PCR; TCRdb keeps in-frame clones, though not all of them. This table has 8,000 to 10,000 clones, approximately 68% appearing once. This sample comprised CD8+ T cells from blood, obtained at the approximately 16-month timepoint. V and J are TRBV2 and TRBJ2-5; possible D gene TRBD1, 5 bases. This sequence originates from a human patient who received a liver transplant. A subset of T cells may come from the graft donor. CDR3 DNA sequence: TGTGCCAGCAGGGACATACCCCAAGAGACCCAGTACTTC. Its protein product is CASRDIPQETQYF.